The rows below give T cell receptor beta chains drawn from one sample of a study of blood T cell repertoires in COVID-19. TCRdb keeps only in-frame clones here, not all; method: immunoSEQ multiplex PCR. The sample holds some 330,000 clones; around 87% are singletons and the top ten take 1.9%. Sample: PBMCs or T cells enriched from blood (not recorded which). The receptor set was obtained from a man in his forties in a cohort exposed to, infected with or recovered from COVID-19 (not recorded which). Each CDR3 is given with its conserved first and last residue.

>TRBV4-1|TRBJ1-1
CASSQDPYTEAFF
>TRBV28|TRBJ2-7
CASIAAREPYEQYF
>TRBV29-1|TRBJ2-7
CSVEDLSGLADKQYF
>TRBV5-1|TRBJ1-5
CASSLGGQNQPQHF
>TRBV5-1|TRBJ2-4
CASSLGLAGGGRIQYF
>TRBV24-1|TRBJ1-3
CATSDEENTIYF
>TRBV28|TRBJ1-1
CGTVRVRTEAFF
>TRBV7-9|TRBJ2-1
CASSFGEQFF
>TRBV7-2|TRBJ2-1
CASSLVLAIPEQFF
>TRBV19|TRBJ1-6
CASSPRQGRSPLHF
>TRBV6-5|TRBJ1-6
CASRLDRVGSPLHF
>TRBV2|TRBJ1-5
CASSFGPDREHQPQHF
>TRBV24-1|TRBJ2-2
CATGGDRDTGELFF
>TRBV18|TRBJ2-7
CASSSGLAEQYF
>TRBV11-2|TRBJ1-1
CASSSFTENTEAFF
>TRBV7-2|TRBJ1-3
CASSPPGGTGNTIYF
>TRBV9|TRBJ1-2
CASSALPGDIYGYTF
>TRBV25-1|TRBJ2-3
CASSEETQYF
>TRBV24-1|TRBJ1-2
CATSYGNGYTF
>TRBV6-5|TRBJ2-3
CASRLAGTDTQYF
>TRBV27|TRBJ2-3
CASSFGRERGTDTQYF
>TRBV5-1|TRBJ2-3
CASRISGPLAGETTDTQYF
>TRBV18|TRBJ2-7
CASSSGTQKGVYEQYF
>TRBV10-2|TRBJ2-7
CASSDRQGNYEQYF
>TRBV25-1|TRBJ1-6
CASSEKEGARNSPLHF
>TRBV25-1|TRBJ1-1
CASSESGGRPSEAFF
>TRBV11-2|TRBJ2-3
CASSPGRGTDTQYF
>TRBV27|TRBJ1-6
CASSLLWTGGTGPLHF
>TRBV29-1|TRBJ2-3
CSVGVAGERLTDTQYF
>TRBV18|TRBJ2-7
CASSPTTSGAYEQYF
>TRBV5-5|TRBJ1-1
CASSPRTANTEAFF
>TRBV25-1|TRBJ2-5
CASSDSERQGQGETQYF
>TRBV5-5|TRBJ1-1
CASSLRGWNTEAFF
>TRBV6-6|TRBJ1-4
CASSRDDRGRGEKLFF
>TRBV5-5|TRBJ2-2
CASSLGLVNTGELFF
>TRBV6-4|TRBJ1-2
CASSQGASYGYTF
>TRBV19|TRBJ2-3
CASSWTSGKGDTQYF
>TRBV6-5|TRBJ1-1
CASSQGAGTEAFF
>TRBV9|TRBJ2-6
CASSVLGQISGANVLTF
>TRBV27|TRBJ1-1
CASSPAGHRTEAFF
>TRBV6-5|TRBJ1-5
CAIHEQGASQPQHF
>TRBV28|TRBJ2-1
CASSLANEQFF
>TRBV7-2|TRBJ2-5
CASSTGGRLETQYF
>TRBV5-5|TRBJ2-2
CASSTWTGGGTGELFF
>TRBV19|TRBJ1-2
CASSIETTGIDGYTF
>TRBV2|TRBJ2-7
CASRADRNSYEQYF
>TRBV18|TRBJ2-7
CASSPSFLGVGEQYF
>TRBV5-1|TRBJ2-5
CASSSRTSGQETQYF
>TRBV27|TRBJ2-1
CASSLLLTGTSGFNEQFF